The rows below give T cell receptor beta chains drawn from one sample of a study of cytomegalovirus exposure and HLA in healthy donors. Data came from immunoSEQ multiplex PCR; TCRdb stores just in-frame clones and leaves some out. The sample has some 120,000 clones; about 80% are singletons. The sample consisted of PBMCs. These receptors all come from a human donor in good health. Both conserved end residues are part of each CDR3. D genes are given only for firm matches. Rows give clone size only sometimes, using once, few, many, or a class for an expanded clone.

d_gene,v_gene,abundance,j_gene,CDR3aa,CDR3nt
TRBD1,TRBV6-6,few,TRBJ1-1,CASSYGSAGGELDAFF,TGTGCCAGCAGTTATGGTTCGGCAGGGGGCGAATTAGACGCTTTCTTT
TRBD2,TRBV4-1,-,TRBJ2-5,CASSPRLAGGPYQETQYF,TGCGCCAGCAGCCCCCGACTAGCGGGGGGCCCTTACCAAGAGACCCAGTACTTC
-,TRBV4-1,few,TRBJ2-2,CASSQSTNTNTGELFF,TGCGCCAGCAGCCAAAGTACTAACACGAACACCGGGGAGCTGTTTTTT
TRBD2,TRBV5-1,-,TRBJ2-2,CASSLNAGGRTGELFF,TGCGCCAGCAGCCTCAACGCGGGGGGAAGAACCGGGGAGCTGTTTTTT
-,TRBV18,-,TRBJ2-5,CASSPPASRAETQYF,TGTGCCAGCTCACCACCGGCTAGCCGGGCGGAGACCCAGTACTTC
-,TRBV28,-,TRBJ1-4,CASWGATNEKLFF,TGTGCCAGCTGGGGAGCAACTAATGAAAAACTGTTTTTT
-,TRBV29-1,-,TRBJ2-7,CSVERSGSYEQYF,TGCAGCGTTGAGCGATCGGGCTCCTACGAGCAGTACTTC
-,TRBV7-2,-,TRBJ2-5,CASSFWREETQYF,TGTGCCAGCAGCTTTTGGAGGGAAGAGACCCAGTACTTC
-,TRBV27,-,TRBJ1-5,CASRRTGSPNQPQHF,TGTGCCAGCAGGAGAACAGGTAGCCCCAATCAGCCCCAGCATTTT
-,TRBV23-1,-,TRBJ1-4,CASSPKRRGGKTIGNEKLFF,TGCGCCAGCAGCCCGAAACGGCGGGGGGGGAAAACAATCGGGAATGAAAAACTGTTTTTT
TRBD1,TRBV19,-,TRBJ1-6,CATATGRGNSPLHF,TGTGCCACCGCGACAGGGAGAGGTAATTCACCCCTCCACTTT
-,TRBV7-8,-,TRBJ2-1,CASSLQVSYNEQFF,TGTGCCAGCAGCCTGCAGGTTTCCTACAATGAGCAGTTCTTC
-,TRBV27,-,TRBJ2-2,CASSSTGELFF,TGTGCCAGCAGCAGCACCGGGGAGCTGTTTTTT
-,TRBV7-9,-,TRBJ1-1,CASSFLRNTEAFF,TGTGCCAGCAGCTTCCTAAGGAACACTGAAGCTTTCTTT
-,TRBV5-1,-,TRBJ1-1,CASSWRDPDRTEAFF,TGCGCCAGCAGCTGGAGGGACCCCGATCGAACTGAAGCTTTCTTT
-,TRBV2,-,TRBJ1-1,CASSEGGPGTEAFF,TGTGCCAGCAGTGAAGGGGGGCCGGGCACTGAAGCTTTCTTT
-,TRBV6-5,-,TRBJ1-1,CASSSRGTEAFF,TGTGCCAGCAGCTCTCGAGGGACTGAAGCTTTCTTT
-,TRBV10-3,-,TRBJ1-6,CAISDDGTGGSPLHF,TGTGCCATCAGTGATGACGGGACTGGGGGGTCACCCCTCCACTTT
TRBD1,TRBV4-1,once,TRBJ1-6,CASSVQQGLYNSPLHF,TGCGCCAGCAGCGTGCAACAGGGGTTATATAATTCACCCCTCCACTTT
-,TRBV6-5,-,TRBJ1-2,CASSYTLTDSYGYTF,TGTGCCAGCAGTTACACCTTGACAGACTCCTATGGCTACACCTTC
-,TRBV4-2,-,TRBJ2-3,CASRSGSRGDTQYF,TGTGCCAGCAGATCCGGGAGCCGGGGAGATACGCAGTATTTT
-,TRBV10-3,-,TRBJ1-6,CAISDPDSPLHF,TGTGCCATCAGTGACCCAGATTCACCCCTCCACTTT
-,TRBV19,-,TRBJ1-6,CASSLEHEVNSPLHF,TGTGCCAGTAGTCTGGAGCACGAAGTTAATTCACCCCTCCACTTT